This entry describes one TCR beta chain. The sample originates from a study of blood T cell repertoires in COVID-19. In the study overall: The United States, Italy and Spain supplied acute and convalescent COVID-19 samples. T cells, B-cell-depleted T cells, or PBMCs provided the cDNA or gDNA that served as material.

As handled by the study authors: Reference gene primer amplification yielded estimated nucleated cell counts. Libraries were prepared by immunoSEQ multiplex PCR; TCRdb keeps only in-frame clonotypes and omits some of them. The DNA gave D and trimming, while V, J and clone size come from that table. This sample carries about 250,000 clones, around nine tenths of them seen once, and the ten largest clones take around 1.4%. This receptor was obtained from a man older than 75 with acute or convalescent COVID-19. Sequences were obtained from peripheral blood.

The CDR3 loop reads CASTRGGQGGYGYTF. CDR3 DNA: TGTGCCAGCACACGAGGTGGCCAGGGGGGCTATGGCTACACCTTC. The J gene is TRBJ1-2, the V gene TRBV11-2; 7 bases are shared with TRBD1. In germline, CDR1 is SGHAT, CDR2 FQNNGV. The CDR3 spans 15 residues. V dropped 7 bases and J dropped 4; count of bases not matched to a gene: 12.